The sequence of this T cell receptor beta chain was determined in a study of beta chain features in type 1 diabetes. Broader study findings: When cDNA is sequenced, cells with high TCR expression could be over-represented. Moderate but significant shortening of TCRB CDR3s was recorded in all four CD4+ subsets from Type 1 diabetes patients.

This CDR3 region has 15 residues. The V segment lost 5 bases and the J segment 1 base; nucleotides outside the gene matches: 8. Germline V gene data show CDR1 as SGDLS and CDR2 as YYNGEE. Of the isolated RNA, all was reverse transcribed, and so the sequenced material was expressed TCRB transcripts. Profiling relied on immunoSEQ multiplex PCR, and the TCRdb table lists in-frame clones only, not all of them. The data contain more than 550,000 clones, about 14% of them singletons. A single heparinised draw of roughly 0.11 L on average was taken per donor. Concerning this clone itself: The antigen is not known.

The sample comprised naive CD4+ T cells from blood. The chain links TRBV9 to TRBJ2-7; 8 bases fit TRBD2. This clonotype originated in a man younger than 35 with type 1 diabetes. The CDR3 region is CASSSGGVRSYEQYF. In DNA form, the CDR3 reads TGTGCCAGCAGTTCCGGGGGGGTAAGGTCCTACGAGCAGTACTTC. Based on the CDR3 plus reference TRBV9 and TRBJ2-7, the full variable domain is DSGVTQTPKHLITATGQRVTLRCSPRSGDLSVYWYQQSLDQGLQFLIQYYNGEERAKGNILERFSAQQFPDLHSELNLSSLELGDSALYFCASSSGGVRSYEQYFGPGTRLTVT.